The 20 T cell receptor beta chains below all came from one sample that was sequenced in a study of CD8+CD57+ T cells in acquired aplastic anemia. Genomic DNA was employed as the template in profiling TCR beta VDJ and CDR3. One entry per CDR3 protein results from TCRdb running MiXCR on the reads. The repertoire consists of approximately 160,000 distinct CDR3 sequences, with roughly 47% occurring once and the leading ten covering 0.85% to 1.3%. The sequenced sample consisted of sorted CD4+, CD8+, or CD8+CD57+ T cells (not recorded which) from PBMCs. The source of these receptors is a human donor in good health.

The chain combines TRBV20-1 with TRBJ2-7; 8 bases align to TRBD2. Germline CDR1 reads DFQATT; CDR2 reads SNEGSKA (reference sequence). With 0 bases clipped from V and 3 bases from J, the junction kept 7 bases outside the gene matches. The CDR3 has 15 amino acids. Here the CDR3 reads CSARELADPSYEQYF. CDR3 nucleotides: TGCAGTGCTAGAGAACTAGCGGACCCGAGCTACGAGCAGTACTTC.

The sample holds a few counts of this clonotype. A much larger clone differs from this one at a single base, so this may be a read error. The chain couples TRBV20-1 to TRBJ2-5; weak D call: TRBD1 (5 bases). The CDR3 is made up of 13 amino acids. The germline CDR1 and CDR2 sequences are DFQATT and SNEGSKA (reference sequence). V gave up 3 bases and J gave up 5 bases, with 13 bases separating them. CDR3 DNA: TGCAGTGCTAGCCCCAGGGTGTGGGAGACCCAGTACTTC. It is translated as CSASPRVWETQYF.

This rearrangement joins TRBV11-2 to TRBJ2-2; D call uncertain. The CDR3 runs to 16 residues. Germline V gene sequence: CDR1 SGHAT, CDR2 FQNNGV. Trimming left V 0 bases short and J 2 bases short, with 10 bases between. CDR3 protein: CASSLELGRNTGELFF. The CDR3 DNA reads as TGTGCCAGCAGCTTAGAGCTGGGCAGAAACACCGGGGAGCTGTTTTTT.

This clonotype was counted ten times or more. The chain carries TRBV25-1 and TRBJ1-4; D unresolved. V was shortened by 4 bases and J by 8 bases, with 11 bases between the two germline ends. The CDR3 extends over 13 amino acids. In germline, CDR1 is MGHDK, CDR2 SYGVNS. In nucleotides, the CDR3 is TGTGCCAGCAGTGGTGGGGTATGGGAAAAACTGTTTTTT. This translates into CASSGGVWEKLFF. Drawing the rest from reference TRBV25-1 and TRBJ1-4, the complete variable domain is EADIYQTPRYLVIGTGKKITLECSQTMGHDKMYWYQQDPGMELHLIHYSYGVNSTEKGDLSSESTVSRIRTEHFPLTLESARPSHTSQYLCASSGGVWEKLFFGSGTQLSVL.

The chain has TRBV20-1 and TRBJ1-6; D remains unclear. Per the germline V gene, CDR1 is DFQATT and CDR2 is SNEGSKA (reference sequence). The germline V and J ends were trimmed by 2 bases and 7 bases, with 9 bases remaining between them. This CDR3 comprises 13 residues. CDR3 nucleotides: TGCAGTGCTAGAACCGTAGAGAATTCACCCCTCCACTTT. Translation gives CSARTVENSPLHF.

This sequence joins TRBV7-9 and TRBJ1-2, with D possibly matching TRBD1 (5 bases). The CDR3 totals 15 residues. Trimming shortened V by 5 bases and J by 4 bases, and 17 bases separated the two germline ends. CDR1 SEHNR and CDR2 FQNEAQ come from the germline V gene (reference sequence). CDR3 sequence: CASSPPRGMGYGYTF. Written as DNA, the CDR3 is TGTGCCAGCAGCCCACCTCGGGGGATGGGCTATGGCTACACCTTC.

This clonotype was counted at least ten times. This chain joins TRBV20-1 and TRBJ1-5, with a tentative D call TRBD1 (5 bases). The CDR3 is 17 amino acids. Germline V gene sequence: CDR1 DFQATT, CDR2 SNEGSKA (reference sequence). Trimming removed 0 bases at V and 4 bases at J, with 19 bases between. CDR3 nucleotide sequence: TGCAGTGCTAGAGATAGGCTCGAGCGACAGTTTAATCAGCCCCAGCATTTT. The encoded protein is CSARDRLERQFNQPQHF.

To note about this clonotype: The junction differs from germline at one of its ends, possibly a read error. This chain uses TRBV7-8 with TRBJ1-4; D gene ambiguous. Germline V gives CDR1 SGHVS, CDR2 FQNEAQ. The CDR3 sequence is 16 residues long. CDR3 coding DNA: TGTGCCAACAGCTTAGTTACCCCTACAAGGGATGAAAAACTGTTTTTT. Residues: CANSLVTPTRDEKLFF.

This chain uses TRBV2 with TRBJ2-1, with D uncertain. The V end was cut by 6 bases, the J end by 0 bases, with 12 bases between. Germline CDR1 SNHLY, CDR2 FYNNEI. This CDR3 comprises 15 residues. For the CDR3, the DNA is TGTGCCAGCAGACCCGAATTGAGCTCCTACAATGAGCAGTTCTTC. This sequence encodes CASRPELSSYNEQFF. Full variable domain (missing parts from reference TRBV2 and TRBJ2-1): EPEVTQTPSHQVTQMGQEVILRCVPISNHLYFYWYRQILGQKVEFLVSFYNNEISEKSEIFDDQFSVERPDGSNFTLKIRSTKLEDSAMYFCASRPELSSYNEQFFGPGTRLTVL.

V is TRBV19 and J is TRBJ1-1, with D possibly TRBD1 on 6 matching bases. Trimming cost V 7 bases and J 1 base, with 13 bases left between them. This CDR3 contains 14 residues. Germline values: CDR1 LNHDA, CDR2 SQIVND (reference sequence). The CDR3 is CASTIGQTNTEAFF. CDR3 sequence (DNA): TGTGCCAGTACCATCGGACAGACGAACACTGAAGCTTTCTTT.

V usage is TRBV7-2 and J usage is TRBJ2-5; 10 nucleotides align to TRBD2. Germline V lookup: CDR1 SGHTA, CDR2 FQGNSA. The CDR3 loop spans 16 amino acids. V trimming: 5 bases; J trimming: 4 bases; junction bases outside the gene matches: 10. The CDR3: CASSPRASGGGETQYF. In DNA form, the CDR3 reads TGTGCCAGCAGCCCACGCGCTAGCGGGGGTGGAGAGACCCAGTACTTC.

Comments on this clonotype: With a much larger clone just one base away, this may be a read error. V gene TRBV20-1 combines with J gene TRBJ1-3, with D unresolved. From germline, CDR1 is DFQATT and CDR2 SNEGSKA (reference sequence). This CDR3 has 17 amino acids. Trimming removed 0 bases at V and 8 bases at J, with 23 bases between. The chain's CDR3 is CSARDRGSSLSGDTIYF. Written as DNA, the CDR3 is TGCAGTGCTAGAGATCGAGGGTCAAGTCTAAGCGGAGACACCATATATTTT.

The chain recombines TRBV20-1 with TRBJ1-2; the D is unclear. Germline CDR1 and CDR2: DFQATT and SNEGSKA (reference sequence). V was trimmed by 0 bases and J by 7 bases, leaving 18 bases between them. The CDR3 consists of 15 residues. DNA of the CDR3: TGCAGTGCTAGAGATCCCCGCGCCCAAGTCGGTGGCTACACCTTC. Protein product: CSARDPRAQVGGYTF.

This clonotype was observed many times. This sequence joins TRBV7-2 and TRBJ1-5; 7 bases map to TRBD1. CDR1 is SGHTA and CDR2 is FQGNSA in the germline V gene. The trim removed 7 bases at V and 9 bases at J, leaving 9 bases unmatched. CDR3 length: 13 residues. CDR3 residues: CASTRGVQRPQHF. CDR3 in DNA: TGTGCCAGCACCAGGGGGGTTCAGAGGCCCCAGCATTTT.

CDR3 residues: CASSPTVQFDYGYTF. CDR3 bases: TGTGCCAGCTCACCTACAGTGCAATTCGACTATGGCTACACCTTC. The chain links TRBV18 to TRBJ1-2; D call uncertain. Trimming left V 3 bases short and J 3 bases short, with 14 bases between. Per germline, CDR1 KGHSH and CDR2 LQKENI. CDR3 length: 15 residues.

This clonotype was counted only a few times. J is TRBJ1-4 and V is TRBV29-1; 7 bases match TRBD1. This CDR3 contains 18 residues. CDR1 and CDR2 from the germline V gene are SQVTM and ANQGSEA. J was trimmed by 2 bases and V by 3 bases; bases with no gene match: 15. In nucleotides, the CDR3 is TGCAGCGTTGAGCTTCGGCAGGGGCCGACAGGGACTAATGAAAAACTGTTTTTT. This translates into CSVELRQGPTGTNEKLFF.

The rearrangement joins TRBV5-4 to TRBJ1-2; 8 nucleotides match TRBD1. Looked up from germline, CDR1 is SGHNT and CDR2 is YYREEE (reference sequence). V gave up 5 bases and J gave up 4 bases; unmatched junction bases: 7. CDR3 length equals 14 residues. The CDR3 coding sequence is TGTGCCAGCAGTGACAGGGGTGCGGTCTATGGCTACACCTTC. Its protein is CASSDRGAVYGYTF.

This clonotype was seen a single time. CDR3 region: CAIRRLASGELFF. The CDR3 DNA follows: TGTGCCATCAGGAGACTAGCATCCGGGGAGCTGTTTTTT. The rearrangement uses TRBV10-3 and TRBJ2-2; 7 nucleotides align to TRBD2. Germline CDR1 and CDR2: ENHRY and SYGVKD. This CDR3 has 13 amino acids. V was pared by 6 bases and J by 6 bases, with 4 bases of the junction left unmatched.

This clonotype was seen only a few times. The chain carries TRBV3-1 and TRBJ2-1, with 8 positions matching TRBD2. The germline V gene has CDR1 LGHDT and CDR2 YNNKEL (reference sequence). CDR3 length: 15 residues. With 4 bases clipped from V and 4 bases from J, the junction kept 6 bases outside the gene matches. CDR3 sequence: CASSPDTSGYNEQFF. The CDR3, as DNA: TGTGCCAGCAGCCCGGACACTAGCGGTTACAATGAGCAGTTCTTC.

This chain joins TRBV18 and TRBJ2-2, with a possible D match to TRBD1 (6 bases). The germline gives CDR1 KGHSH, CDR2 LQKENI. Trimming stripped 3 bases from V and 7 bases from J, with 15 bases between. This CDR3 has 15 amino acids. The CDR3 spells CASSPPDSAGGELFF. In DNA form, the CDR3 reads TGTGCCAGCTCACCCCCGGACAGTGCTGGCGGGGAGCTGTTTTTT.